The 25 T cell receptor beta chains presented below share a single source sample, sequenced in a study of blood T cells in healthy people across ages. A second PCR of about 7 to 11 cycles used a sample-barcoded 5' primer and a J-beta primer mix. TCRdb used MiXCR to reprocess the 5' RACE reads, holding one entry per CDR3 protein. Of some 800,000 distinct CDR3 sequences listed, just under 25% are singletons. The sample also formed part of further work on T cells of mothers and their children.

The source material was blood. These receptors came from a boy aged 5-17 years in good health.

The chain uses TRBV28 and TRBJ2-7; D tentatively fits TRBD1 or TRBD2 (5 bases each). The ends were cut back, 6 bases at V and 7 bases at J, with 19 bases in the middle. This CDR3 is 14 amino acids long. Germline CDR1 is MDHEN and CDR2 is SYDVKM. The CDR3 region is CASRPRGRTGEQYF. In nucleotides, the CDR3 is TGTGCCAGCAGACCGAGGGGCAGGACCGGTGAGCAGTACTTC.

In its sample, this clonotype was seen a few times. The DNA of the CDR3 is TGTGCCAGCAGCCCTGAACCGACGAAAGGTCGCGTTGGAAAACTGTTTTTT. It encodes CASSPEPTKGRVGKLFF. The chain uses TRBV25-1 and TRBJ1-4; D ambiguous. The germline V and J ends were trimmed by 6 bases and 10 bases, with 27 bases remaining between them. The CDR3 extends over 17 amino acids. Germline CDR1 is MGHDK and CDR2 is SYGVNS.

As regards this clonotype: A read error may account for a junction end that differs from germline. The rearrangement joins TRBV15 to TRBJ1-2; D not certain. The CDR3 has 12 residues. In germline, CDR1 is LNHNV, CDR2 YYDKDF (reference sequence). CDR3 sequence: CATSRDVRAATF. The CDR3 nucleotides read TGTGCCACCAGCAGAGATGTGCGGGCCGCCACTTTC.

The chain uses TRBV9 and TRBJ2-5; TRBD1 agrees at 10 bases. V was clipped by 0 bases and J by 2 bases; unmatched bases: 7. The germline CDR1 and CDR2 sequences are SGDLS and YYNGEE. This CDR3 is built from 17 residues. CDR3 region: CASSVALGTGVQETQYF. CDR3 coding DNA: TGTGCCAGCAGCGTAGCTCTAGGGACAGGGGTTCAAGAGACCCAGTACTTC.

The J gene is TRBJ2-7, the V gene TRBV7-9; 7 bases map to TRBD1. The CDR3 length is 14 residues. Per the germline V gene, CDR1 is SEHNR and CDR2 is FQNEAQ (reference sequence). Trimming at V came to 5 bases and at J to 2 bases, leaving 6 bases not matched to a gene. In DNA form, the CDR3 reads TGTGCCAGCAGCCGCCGGGACAGCGCCTACGAGCAGTACTTC. Amino acids: CASSRRDSAYEQYF.

This clonotype has a handful of counts. CDR3 DNA sequence: TGTGCCAGCAAGGGCCTAGGGCAGAGGAGGGAGACCCAGTACTTC. Its protein is CASKGLGQRRETQYF. This chain joins TRBV2 and TRBJ2-5; perhaps TRBD2 as D (5 bases). Germline V gives CDR1 SNHLY, CDR2 FYNNEI. This CDR3 contains 15 residues. V gave up 7 bases and J gave up 5 bases, with 20 bases separating them.

The chain uses TRBV10-3 and TRBJ2-7, with 9 positions matching TRBD1. The CDR3 extends over 14 amino acids. From germline, CDR1 is ENHRY and CDR2 SYGVKD. After removal of 4 bases from V and 4 bases from J, the junction contained 5 bases not matched to a gene. CDR3 protein: CAISAGTGPYEQYF. In nucleotides, the CDR3 is TGTGCCATCAGTGCCGGGACAGGGCCTTACGAGCAGTACTTC.

The chain recombines TRBV5-1 with TRBJ1-1; 10 bases agree with TRBD1. With V trimmed by 4 bases and J by 8 bases, 5 bases remained unmatched. The CDR3 runs 13 residues. Germline V CDR1 and CDR2: SGHRS, YFSETQ. CDR3 nucleotides: TGCGCCAGCAGCGGATGGACAGGGGGAGAAGCTTTCTTT. Its protein is CASSGWTGGEAFF.

V and J are TRBV5-1 and TRBJ1-6, with 9 bases aligning to TRBD1. V was clipped by 4 bases and J by 10 bases; unmatched bases: 9. CDR3 length: 15 amino acids. Germline CDR1 SGHRS, CDR2 YFSETQ. The CDR3 DNA reads TGCGCCAGCAGCGAAATGACAGGGGGTCTATCACCCCTCCACTTT. It codes for CASSEMTGGLSPLHF.

J is TRBJ2-4 and V is TRBV7-2; D is perhaps TRBD2 (5 bases). CDR1 and CDR2 from the germline V gene are SGHTA and FQGNSA. Between the trimmed V and J ends, which lost 0 bases and 3 bases, there was a span of 9 bases. The CDR3 is made up of 15 amino acids. CDR3 sequence: CASSLADGVKNIQYF. The CDR3 DNA is TGTGCCAGCAGCTTAGCAGACGGGGTCAAAAACATTCAGTACTTC.

There are a few counts of this clonotype. The chain employs TRBV6-2 or TRBV6-3 and TRBJ2-1, with a possible D match to TRBD1 (7 bases). The CDR3 consists of 19 residues. The ends were cut back, 6 bases at V and 3 bases at J, with 27 bases in the middle. From germline, CDR1 is MNHEY and CDR2 SVGEGT. CDR3 coding DNA: TGTGCCAGCAGGGAGGGGGCACACAGGGGCCCCCGAGGCTACAATGAGCAGTTCTTC. Its protein product is CASREGAHRGPRGYNEQFF.

This clonotype was counted a few times. The rearrangement uses TRBV7-8 and TRBJ1-2; no definite D call. V gave up 2 bases and J gave up 2 bases, with 9 bases separating them. CDR1 is SGHVS, CDR2 FQNEAQ, per germline. CDR3 length equals 14 residues. The CDR3 sequence is CASSLPEINYGYTF. The CDR3 DNA reads as TGTGCCAGCAGCTTACCCGAGATCAACTATGGCTACACCTTC.

Only a few counts were recorded for this clonotype. This rearrangement joins TRBV7-2 to TRBJ2-4; 10 bases map to TRBD1. V shed 5 bases, J shed 3 bases, and the junction held 7 bases outside the gene matches. The length of the CDR3 is 16 residues. Germline lookup yields CDR1 SGHTA and CDR2 FQGNSA. CDR3 DNA: TGTGCCAGCAGCCCCCGACAGGGGGCCTTCAAAAACATTCAGTACTTC. This sequence encodes CASSPRQGAFKNIQYF.

This clonotype has more than one count but fewer than ten. The rearrangement links TRBV12-3 or TRBV12-4 to TRBJ2-5, with TRBD1 identical over 8 bases. Matching the DNA end better, TRBJ2-7 makes the J call doubtful. CDR3 length: 16 amino acids. This CDR3 is CASSPDLGQGSYEQYF. CDR3 sequence (DNA): TGTGCCAGCAGTCCGGACCTCGGACAGGGTTCCTACGAGCAGTACTTC.

The chain employs TRBV20-1 and TRBJ2-5; 9 bases align to TRBD2. Germline trimming cut 1 base from V and 4 bases from J; bases unmatched to any gene: 7. Germline V gene lookup returns CDR1 DFQATT and CDR2 SNEGSKA (reference sequence). The CDR3 spans 15 residues. DNA for the CDR3: TGCAGTGCTAGAGTTAGCGGGAGAATGGGAGAGACCCAGTACTTC. It translates to CSARVSGRMGETQYF.

This clonotype has a handful of counts. V gene TRBV10-3 combines with J gene TRBJ1-1, with TRBD1 as a possible D gene (6 bases). The germline gives CDR1 ENHRY, CDR2 SYGVKD. The CDR3 totals 13 residues. V lost 6 bases, J lost 2 bases, and 10 bases lay in between. The DNA for the CDR3 is TGTGCCATCAGGGACAGCCTCAACACTGAAGCTTTCTTT. It encodes CAIRDSLNTEAFF.

In this sample, this clonotype turned up many times. The J gene is TRBJ2-7, the V gene TRBV14, with D perhaps matching TRBD2 (6 bases). The J call could be wrong; TRBJ2-5 is a better fit for the DNA end. Germline V gene sequence: CDR1 SGHDN, CDR2 FVKESK. This CDR3 comprises 15 residues. DNA for the CDR3: TGTGCCAGCAGCCAAGGCGCCGGGGGAGTAGAGACCCAGTACTTC. It specifies CASSQGAGGVETQYF.

This clonotype was counted a few times. The chain combines TRBV12-3 or TRBV12-4 with TRBJ2-1; 8 nucleotides match TRBD1. CDR3 length: 16 amino acids. Losses at the gene ends were 3 bases for V and 6 bases for J; bases not matched to a gene: 10. The CDR3 DNA reads TGTGCCAGCAGTTTTATACTGCAGGGGGCTACCAATGAGCAGTTCTTC. Its translation is CASSFILQGATNEQFF.

This clonotype was observed a handful of times. V gene TRBV6-1 combines with J gene TRBJ2-5, with D perhaps matching TRBD2 (6 bases). V was trimmed by 6 bases and J by 4 bases, leaving 21 bases between them. The CDR3 is made up of 16 amino acids. Germline CDR1 is MNHNS and CDR2 is SASEGT. CDR3 loop: CASSSRGGRFRETQYF. The DNA of the CDR3 is TGTGCCAGCAGCTCCCGAGGAGGGAGGTTTCGAGAGACCCAGTACTTC.

This chain uses TRBV7-2 with TRBJ1-2, with a weak D call TRBD1 (5 bases). Germline lookup yields CDR1 SGHTA and CDR2 FQGNSA. This CDR3 contains 13 residues. Trimming cost V 2 bases and J 8 bases, with 12 bases left between them. The CDR3 bases are TGTGCCAGCAGCTTAAAGGGGCTAGGGGGCTACACCTTC. It specifies CASSLKGLGGYTF. The full variable domain, rest sourced from reference TRBV7-2 and TRBJ1-2, is GAGVSQSPSNKVTEKGKDVELRCDPISGHTALYWYRQSLGQGLEFLIYFQGNSAPDKSGLPSDRFSAERTGGSVSTLTIQRTQQEDSAVYLCASSLKGLGGYTFGSGTRLTVV.

This chain links TRBV5-1 with TRBJ2-7, with 7 bases that match TRBD1. The CDR3 extends over 14 amino acids. Germline CDR1 and CDR2: SGHRS and YFSETQ. Trimming cost V 2 bases and J 2 bases; bases outside gene matches: 4. As DNA, the CDR3 is TGCGCCAGCAGCTTCTCGGGACAGACCTACGAGCAGTACTTC. It specifies CASSFSGQTYEQYF. The entire variable domain, with the rest obtained from reference TRBV5-1 and TRBJ2-7, is as follows: KAGVTQTPRYLIKTRGQQVTLSCSPISGHRSVSWYQQTPGQGLQFLFEYFSETQRNKGNFPGRFSGRQFSNSRSEMNVSTLELGDSALYLCASSFSGQTYEQYFGPGTRLTVT.

The chain is built from TRBV5-1 and TRBJ2-5; D gene uncertain. Trimming removed 0 bases from V and 5 bases from J, with 8 bases in between. The CDR3 has 13 amino acids. Germline-derived CDR1 and CDR2 are SGHRS and YFSETQ. The CDR3, as DNA: TGCGCCAGCAGCTTGGACTTCCGGGAGACCCAGTACTTC. It codes for CASSLDFRETQYF.

This clonotype was seen only a few times. The V call is TRBV25-1, the J call TRBJ2-5; D may correspond to TRBD1 or TRBD2 (5 bases each). The better agreement between TRBJ2-1 and the DNA end casts doubt on the J call. The CDR3 extends over 15 amino acids. From germline, CDR1 is MGHDK and CDR2 SYGVNS. CDR3 sequence: CASSKMGPAYNEQFF. CDR3 nucleotide sequence: TGTGCCAGCAGCAAGATGGGACCCGCATACAATGAGCAGTTCTTC.

The rearrangement links TRBV5-6 to TRBJ2-1; 9 nucleotides align to TRBD2. In germline, CDR1 is SGHDT, CDR2 YYEEEE. V shed 4 bases, J shed 3 bases, and the junction held 8 bases outside the gene matches. CDR3 size: 16 residues. The CDR3 spells CASSVERGAVYNEQFF. CDR3 DNA sequence: TGTGCCAGCAGCGTTGAGCGGGGGGCGGTCTACAATGAGCAGTTCTTC.

The V gene is TRBV7-8, the J gene TRBJ2-3; 9 nucleotides agree with TRBD1. With 3 bases clipped from V and 3 bases from J, the junction kept 10 bases outside the gene matches. This CDR3 spans 17 amino acids. CDR1 is SGHVS, CDR2 FQNEAQ, per germline. The CDR3 DNA reads as TGTGCCAGCAGCTTCGACCACGGACAGGGGTTAACAGATACGCAGTATTTT. It codes for CASSFDHGQGLTDTQYF.